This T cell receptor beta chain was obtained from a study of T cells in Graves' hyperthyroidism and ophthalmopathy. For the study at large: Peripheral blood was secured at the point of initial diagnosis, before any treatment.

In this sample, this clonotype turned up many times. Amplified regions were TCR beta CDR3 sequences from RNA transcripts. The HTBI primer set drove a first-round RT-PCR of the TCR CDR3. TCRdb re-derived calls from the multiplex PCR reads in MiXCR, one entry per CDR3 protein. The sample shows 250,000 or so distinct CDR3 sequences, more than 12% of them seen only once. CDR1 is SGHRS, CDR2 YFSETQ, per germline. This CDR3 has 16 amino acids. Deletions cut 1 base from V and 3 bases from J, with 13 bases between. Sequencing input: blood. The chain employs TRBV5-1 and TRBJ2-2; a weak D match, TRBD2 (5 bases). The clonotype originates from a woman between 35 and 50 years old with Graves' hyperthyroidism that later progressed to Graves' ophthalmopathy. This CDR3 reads CASSLPPAGDTGELFF. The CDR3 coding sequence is TGCGCCAGCAGCTTGCCGCCAGCCGGGGACACCGGGGAGCTGTTTTTT.